What follows are 28 T cell receptor beta chains derived from one specimen sequenced in a study of OX40 agonist ivuxolimab in advanced cancers. Libraries were prepared by immunoSEQ multiplex PCR; TCRdb keeps only in-frame clonotypes and omits some of them. The sample has approximately 100,000 clones, 70% to 90% seen once; the top ten hold roughly 0.79%. The sample consisted of CD4+ or CD8+ T cells sorted from blood, taken in a trial of the OX40 agonist ivuxolimab. The receptors stem from an adult with an advanced solid tumor such as melanoma, head and neck, liver or kidney cancer.

This clone was seen just once. CDR3 DNA sequence: TGTGCCAGCAGCTTGGGACAGGGGCTAACTGAAGCTTTCTTT. The encoded protein is CASSLGQGLTEAFF. The chain links TRBV5-4 to TRBJ1-1; 8 bases align to TRBD1. The germline V gene encodes CDR1 SGHNT and CDR2 YYREEE (reference sequence). The CDR3 loop spans 14 amino acids. After removal of 0 bases from V and 5 bases from J, the junction contained 3 bases not matched to a gene.

The V gene is TRBV6-5, the J gene TRBJ1-1, with D possibly TRBD1 on 6 matching bases. V lost 7 bases to trimming and J lost 4 bases, with 16 bases between them. This CDR3 is 14 amino acids long. Germline V lookup: CDR1 MNHEY, CDR2 SVGAGI. The CDR3 DNA sequence: TGTGCCAGCAAGGTGGGGGGCCCGGGCACTGAAGCTTTCTTT. Residues: CASKVGGPGTEAFF.

The chain is built from TRBV6-5 and TRBJ1-3, with D perhaps TRBD1 (5 bases). V was pared by 4 bases and J by 4 bases, with 11 bases between. CDR3 length: 14 residues. The germline V gene encodes CDR1 MNHEY and CDR2 SVGAGI. DNA for the CDR3: TGTGCCAGCAGTTCATCAGGGTCGGGAAACACCATATATTTT. Its translation: CASSSSGSGNTIYF.

V and J are TRBV5-4 and TRBJ2-5; D is ambiguous. V was trimmed by 3 bases and J by 7 bases, leaving 13 bases between them. Germline loops: CDR1 SGHNT, CDR2 YYREEE (reference sequence). This CDR3 region has 13 residues. The CDR3 nucleotides read TGTGCCAGCAGCTCCCCTCCCCTAGGGACCCAGTACTTC. The encoded protein is CASSSPPLGTQYF.

The chain links TRBV19 to TRBJ2-2; no definite D call. Germline assignment: CDR1 LNHDA and CDR2 SQIVND (reference sequence). This CDR3 contains 13 residues. V was cut by 7 bases and J by 1 base, with 7 bases left in between. CDR3 in amino acids: CASIARNTGELFF. The CDR3 DNA sequence: TGTGCCAGTATCGCTAGGAACACCGGGGAGCTGTTTTTT.

The chain links TRBV18 to TRBJ2-1, with TRBD2 matching over 8 bases. V trimming: 6 bases; J trimming: 12 bases; junction bases outside the gene matches: 10. Germline CDR1 KGHSH, CDR2 LQKENI. The CDR3 is 13 amino acids. The CDR3 is CASSTGSGEGQFF. The CDR3 coding sequence is TGTGCCAGCTCCACCGGTAGCGGGGAGGGGCAGTTCTTC.

This clone was seen just once. The J gene is TRBJ2-1, the V gene TRBV5-1, with D perhaps TRBD2 (7 bases). CDR3 size: 15 residues. The germline V gene has CDR1 SGHRS and CDR2 YFSETQ. Trimming removed 1 base from V and 9 bases from J, with 17 bases in between. In nucleotides, the CDR3 is TGCGCCAGCAGCTTGAATGGGGGGGCCTCTGGTGAGCAGTTCTTC. It codes for CASSLNGGASGEQFF.

V and J are TRBV7-6 and TRBJ2-1; 9 positions agree with TRBD1. Trimming took 0 bases from V and 7 from J; bases not matched to a gene: 4. The CDR3 extends over 15 amino acids. The germline CDR1 and CDR2 sequences are SGHVS and FNYEAQ. This chain's CDR3 is CASSLAGTGINEQFF. The CDR3 DNA sequence: TGTGCCAGCAGCTTAGCGGGGACAGGGATTAATGAGCAGTTCTTC.

In regard to this clone: Other DNA sequences in this specimen translate into the identical CDR3. The chain employs TRBV5-1 and TRBJ2-6; no firm D call. V gave up 0 bases and J gave up 0 bases, with 4 bases separating them. Germline CDR1 is SGHRS and CDR2 is YFSETQ. The CDR3 is 15 amino acids. CDR3 sequence reads: CASSLGSSGANVLTF. In DNA form, the CDR3 reads TGCGCCAGCAGCTTGGGGTCCTCTGGGGCCAACGTCCTGACTTTC. Together with reference TRBV5-1 and TRBJ2-6, the CDR3 gives the full variable domain: KAGVTQTPRYLIKTRGQQVTLSCSPISGHRSVSWYQQTPGQGLQFLFEYFSETQRNKGNFPGRFSGRQFSNSRSEMNVSTLELGDSALYLCASSLGSSGANVLTFGAGSRLTVL.

V and J are TRBV7-3 and TRBJ2-7, with 10 bases aligning to TRBD1. This CDR3 spans 13 amino acids. CDR1 is SGHTA and CDR2 is FQGTGA in the germline V gene. The ends lost 5 bases at V and 7 bases at J; junction bases unmatched: 5. CDR3 in amino acids: CASSRGQGREQYF. DNA for the CDR3: TGTGCCAGCAGCAGGGGACAGGGGCGAGAGCAGTACTTC.

The V gene is TRBV19, the J gene TRBJ1-1, with D possibly TRBD1 on 5 matching bases. The CDR3 covers 13 residues. Trimming took off 11 bases at V and 1 base at J, with 14 bases between the two ends. Germline CDR1 is LNHDA and CDR2 is SQIVND (reference sequence). The CDR3 bases are TGTGCCGACAGCGGGCAGGCGAACACTGAAGCTTTCTTT. Protein sequence: CADSGQANTEAFF. The full variable domain, in which reference TRBV19 and TRBJ1-1 provide the parts outside the CDR3, is DGGITQSPKYLFRKEGQNVTLSCEQNLNHDAMYWYRQDPGQGLRLIYYSQIVNDFQKGDIAEGYSVSREKKESFPLTVTSAQKNPTAFYLCADSGQANTEAFFGQGTRLTVV.

In regard to this clone: Germline is not matched at one junction end, which may reflect a read error. The CDR3 DNA is TGTGCCAGCAGTGAATTCTCTCCGGGGGGTCCCGTCTTC. Encoded protein: CASSEFSPGGPVF. The chain is built from TRBV6-1 and TRBJ2-1; 7 positions agree with TRBD2. The CDR3 length is 13 residues. Germline loops: CDR1 MNHNS, CDR2 SASEGT.

The chain joins TRBV25-1 to TRBJ2-1; 9 bases fit TRBD2. Germline V gives CDR1 MGHDK, CDR2 SYGVNS. The CDR3 consists of 13 residues. J lost 8 bases, V lost 8 bases, and 7 bases had no gene match. The CDR3 reads CASRAGGPYEQFF. CDR3 sequence (DNA): TGTGCCAGCCGCGCGGGGGGGCCCTATGAGCAGTTCTTC.

The chain recombines TRBV5-1 with TRBJ2-6; TRBD1 might be the D (5 bases). The CDR3 extends over 15 amino acids. Germline-derived CDR1 and CDR2 are SGHRS and YFSETQ. V lost 4 bases, J lost 2 bases, and 10 bases lay in between. CDR3 bases: TGCGCCAGCAGCCCGCAGGGTACTGGGGCCAACGTCCTGACTTTC. As protein: CASSPQGTGANVLTF.

The gene calls are TRBV2 and TRBJ2-3, with D possibly matching TRBD2 (5 bases). Trimming took 7 bases from V and 6 from J, leaving 17 bases between them. CDR1 and CDR2 from the germline V gene are SNHLY and FYNNEI. The CDR3 has 14 residues. The CDR3 loop reads CASIASHSSDTQYF. The CDR3 DNA follows: TGTGCCAGCATAGCGAGCCATTCCTCTGATACGCAGTATTTT.

This chain connects TRBV5-4 to TRBJ1-4; D might be TRBD1 (6 bases). The V gene's germline CDR1 is SGHNT and CDR2 YYREEE (reference sequence). This CDR3 is built from 15 residues. Trimming cost V 3 bases and J 6 bases, with 15 bases left between them. The CDR3 region is CASSSRTAGDEKLFF. DNA of the CDR3: TGTGCCAGCAGCTCCCGGACAGCAGGGGATGAAAAACTGTTTTTT.

This sequence joins TRBV28 and TRBJ2-7; maybe TRBD1 (5 bases). Trimming removed 8 bases from V and 1 base from J, with 15 bases in between. Looked up from germline, CDR1 is MDHEN and CDR2 is SYDVKM. The CDR3 covers 14 residues. The CDR3 loop is CASLGQEKSYEQYF. The CDR3 bases are TGTGCCAGCTTGGGGCAGGAGAAGTCCTACGAGCAGTACTTC. Full variable domain (remainder filled in from reference TRBV28 and TRBJ2-7): DVKVTQSSRYLVKRTGEKVFLECVQDMDHENMFWYRQDPGLGLRLIYFSYDVKMKEKGDIPEGYSVSREKKERFSLILESASTNQTSMYLCASLGQEKSYEQYFGPGTRLTVT.

The chain combines TRBV28 with TRBJ1-1, with D perhaps matching TRBD1 (5 bases). With 4 bases removed from V and 4 bases from J, the gap between germline ends came to 13 bases. The V gene's germline CDR1 is MDHEN and CDR2 SYDVKM. CDR3 length: 14 amino acids. The CDR3 DNA is TGTGCCAGCAGTTCGCCCGGGGGTACCACTGAAGCTTTCTTT. Translated, it gives CASSSPGGTTEAFF.

The CDR3 reads CAWSTGWETQYF. CDR3 bases: TGTGCCTGGAGCACAGGGTGGGAGACCCAGTACTTC. The gene calls are TRBV30 and TRBJ2-5; D is possibly TRBD1 (6 bases). V lost 3 bases to trimming and J lost 5 bases, with 10 bases between them. CDR1 GTSNPN and CDR2 SVGIG come from the germline V gene (reference sequence). The CDR3 is 12 amino acids.

V usage is TRBV30 and J usage is TRBJ1-1; no clear D. Germline lookup yields CDR1 GTSNPN and CDR2 SVGIG (reference sequence). V gave up 7 bases and J gave up 1 base, with 13 bases separating them. The CDR3 loop spans 13 amino acids. The chain's CDR3 is CASTPLPNTEAFF. The CDR3 DNA sequence: TGTGCCTCAACCCCACTACCGAACACTGAAGCTTTCTTT.

This rearrangement joins TRBV9 to TRBJ1-6; a weak D match, TRBD1 (5 bases). In germline, CDR1 is SGDLS, CDR2 YYNGEE. This CDR3 has 15 amino acids. With 0 bases removed from V and 8 bases from J, the gap between germline ends came to 12 bases. CDR3 in amino acids: CASSVVGGSYSPLHF. For the CDR3, the DNA is TGTGCCAGCAGCGTAGTTGGGGGGTCCTATTCACCCCTCCACTTT.

This chain links TRBV2 with TRBJ2-6; 7 nucleotides match TRBD1. The length of the CDR3 is 12 residues. Per the germline V gene, CDR1 is SNHLY and CDR2 is FYNNEI. CDR3 sequence reads: CADRDGANVLTF. CDR3 coding DNA: TGTGCAGACAGGGATGGGGCCAACGTCCTGACTTTC.

This chain connects TRBV6-5 to TRBJ1-2; possible D gene TRBD1, 5 bases. In germline, CDR1 is MNHEY, CDR2 SVGAGI. The CDR3 loop spans 14 amino acids. V was cut by 5 bases and J by 4 bases, with 14 bases left in between. The CDR3 DNA reads as TGTGCCAGCAGTCACCCAGAGGGGATCTATGGCTACACCTTC. Encoded protein: CASSHPEGIYGYTF.

The chain combines TRBV27 with TRBJ2-7; D is undetermined. Trimming pared 8 bases from V and 0 bases from J, leaving 5 bases between. CDR3 length: 11 amino acids. The germline V gene has CDR1 MNHEY and CDR2 SMNVEV (reference sequence). DNA for the CDR3: TGTGCCAGCCTCGACTCCTACGAGCAGTACTTC. It translates to CASLDSYEQYF.

V gene TRBV5-6 combines with J gene TRBJ1-1; D ambiguous. Germline V CDR1 and CDR2: SGHDT, YYEEEE. The CDR3 runs to 16 residues. Trimming left V 1 base short and J 4 bases short, with 17 bases between. CDR3 DNA sequence: TGTGCCAGCAGCTTGTTCCCCCAGGTCCCGGGCACTGAAGCTTTCTTT. Protein: CASSLFPQVPGTEAFF.

The CDR3 sequence is CASSEDRQHGYTF. CDR3 DNA sequence: TGTGCCAGCAGTGAGGACAGACAACACGGCTACACCTTC. This chain joins TRBV28 and TRBJ1-2; weak D call: TRBD1 (6 bases). Trimming stripped 5 bases from V and 8 bases from J, with 15 bases between. This CDR3 contains 13 residues. The germline V gene has CDR1 MDHEN and CDR2 SYDVKM.

This clone was counted between two and nine times. The rearrangement links TRBV2 to TRBJ1-6; D is unclear. Germline CDR1 and CDR2: SNHLY and FYNNEI. The V end lost 11 bases, the J end lost 14 bases, and 13 bases lay between the germline ends. The CDR3 covers 10 residues. The CDR3 loop is CAFNDGTLHF. CDR3 nucleotide sequence: TGTGCCTTCAACGACGGGACCCTCCACTTT.

The chain is built from TRBV28 and TRBJ2-7, with D possibly matching TRBD1 (6 bases). CDR3 length: 15 residues. Per germline, CDR1 MDHEN and CDR2 SYDVKM. The V and J ends lost 5 bases and 3 bases respectively, with 17 bases between them. Here the CDR3 reads CASSGGGPPDYEQYF. CDR3 nucleotide sequence: TGTGCCAGCAGTGGTGGGGGCCCACCTGACTACGAGCAGTACTTC.